What follows are 27 T cell receptor delta chains derived from one specimen sequenced in a study of gamma-delta chains in newborns, infants, children. TCRdb re-called clones from the reads via CATT. This sample has 7,200 or so delta-chain clones, with more than 2% found just once. Sequenced: blood. These receptors were obtained from a child who was a newborn, infant or young child, either healthy, febrile or measles-vaccinated (not recorded which).

Relative to its sample, this clone is large. The same CDR3 is also encoded by other DNA sequences in this sample. This chain connects TRDV2 to TRDJ3; the match to TRDD3 covers 8 bases. The CDR3 consists of 18 residues. Trimming at V came to 0 bases and at J to 0 bases, leaving 3 bases not matched to a gene. In germline, CDR1 is GEAIGNYY, CDR2 EKD. This CDR3 is CACDTVWGSSWDTRQMFF. In DNA form, the CDR3 reads TGTGCCTGTGACACCGTCTGGGGGAGCTCCTGGGACACCCGACAGATGTTTTTC.

This clone was seen many times. A read error may be the cause here, since a much bigger clone is one base away. J is TRDJ3 and V is TRDV2; D ambiguous. The CDR3 totals 13 residues. Germline V gene data show CDR1 as GEAIGNYY and CDR2 as EKD. The CDR3 loop is CACDSRDTRQMFF. The CDR3 DNA follows: TGTGCCTGTGACTCCAGGGACACCCGACAGATGTTTTTC.

In this sample, this clone turned up a few times. The protein recorded in TCRdb matches a much larger clone and deviates from this DNA's translation at residue 4, suggesting a read error; the protein here is obtained by translating the DNA. CDR3 DNA sequence: TGTGCCTGTGGCGTACTGGGGGACTGGGACACCCGACAGATGTTTTTC. Translation: CACGVLGDWDTRQMFF. The rearrangement uses TRDV2 and TRDJ3; TRDD3 matches 9 bases. Germline V gene sequence: CDR1 GEAIGNYY, CDR2 EKD. The length of the CDR3 is 16 residues. The J segment lost 3 bases and the V segment lost 5 bases, leaving 4 bases of the junction unmatched.

This clone is medium-sized. The chain employs TRDV2 and TRDJ2; D perhaps matches TRDD3 (5 bases). Germline V lookup: CDR1 GEAIGNYY, CDR2 EKD. The CDR3 runs to 17 residues. Trimming removed 0 bases from V and 2 bases from J, with 15 bases in between. As DNA, the CDR3 is TGTGCCTGTGACACCCCCTCCTGGGAGGGCTTGACAGCACAACTCTTCTTT. Translation gives CACDTPSWEGLTAQLFF.

This clone was counted only a few times. The amino acid sequence in TCRdb belongs to a much larger clone and departs from this DNA's translation at residue 3, likely a sequencing read error; the sequence shown is translated from the DNA. V usage is TRDV2 and J usage is TRDJ3, with 7 bases lining up with TRDD3. Germline V gene lookup returns CDR1 GEAIGNYY and CDR2 EKD. This CDR3 contains 18 residues. The CDR3 coding sequence is TGTGCCCGTGACACCCTGGGGGCTAGCTCCTGGGACACCCGACAGATGTTTTTC. It yields the protein CARDTLGASSWDTRQMFF.

This clone rates as medium-sized. This sequence joins TRDV1 and TRDJ3, with 13 bases matching TRDD3. This CDR3 region has 23 residues. Per the germline V gene, CDR1 is TSWWSYY and CDR2 is QGS. V trimming: 4 bases; J trimming: 0 bases; junction bases outside the gene matches: 15. For the CDR3, the DNA is TGTGCTCTTGGGGTTCGACTCCCTACTGGGGGATACGTTGACTCCTGGGACACCCGACAGATGTTTTTC. Translated: CALGVRLPTGGYVDSWDTRQMFF.

This clone showed up just a few times. A much larger clone sits a single nucleotide away, making a read error possible. It is unclear where the CDR3 begins or ends on the DNA, so no DNA is shown, and the CDR3 is as TCRdb lists it. This specimen includes other DNA sequences encoding the same CDR3. V and J are TRDV2 and TRDJ3; TRDD3 reflects the table's D call only, with no check against the DNA. CDR1 is GEAIGNYY and CDR2 is EKD in the germline V gene. The CDR3 has 20 residues if both end residues are counted. The CDR3 here is CACDSVGGGTSSWDTRQMFF.

By share, this clone counts as medium-sized (0.01 to 0.1%). The sample has other DNA sequences that encode this CDR3 too. The V gene is TRDV2, the J gene TRDJ2, with 9 bases lining up with TRDD3. V lost 3 bases, J lost 0 bases, and 7 bases stayed unmatched. The CDR3 has 17 residues. The germline CDR1 and CDR2 sequences are GEAIGNYY and EKD. The CDR3 DNA reads as TGTGCCTGTGACTTGGGGGATATTATAACTTTGACAGCACAACTCTTCTTT. Amino acids: CACDLGDIITLTAQLFF.

The rearrangement uses TRDV1 and TRDJ3; D may be TRDD2 (6 bases). Trimming stripped 0 bases from V and 15 bases from J, with 30 bases between. Germline V gives CDR1 TSWWSYY, CDR2 QGS. This CDR3 region has 20 residues. CDR3 protein: CALGELQPSLPTWDPLQMFF. The DNA for the CDR3 is TGTGCTCTTGGGGAACTCCAGCCTTCCCTTCCAACCTGGGACCCCCTACAGATGTTTTTC.

This clone occurred a few times. This sequence is one base from a far larger clone and is likely a read error. Other DNA sequences within the sample encode an identical CDR3. The V gene is TRDV2, the J gene TRDJ3; 12 bases are shared with TRDD3. This CDR3 spans 20 amino acids. Germline assignment: CDR1 GEAIGNYY and CDR2 EKD. This CDR3 is CACDSVLGDTRIWDTRQMFF. As DNA, the CDR3 is TGCGCCTGTGACAGCGTACTGGGGGATACAAGGATCTGGGACACCCGACAGATGTTTTTC.

This clone was seen more than once but under ten times. The junction and the germline gene differ at one end; a read error may be behind it. The rearrangement joins TRDV2 to TRDJ2, with 11 bases identical to TRDD3. The CDR3 is 16 residues long. Germline V gene lookup returns CDR1 GEAIGNYY and CDR2 EKD. For the CDR3, the DNA is TGTGCCTGTGACTGGGTGATGGGGGATACGACAGCCCAACTCTTCTTT. Translating it yields CACDWVMGDTTAQLFF.

This clone was found a few times. This sample also contains other DNA sequences that code for the same CDR3. The CDR3 spells CAASVLRNLGWDTRQMFF. The DNA of the CDR3 is TGTGCAGCAAGCGTCCTGCGCAACCTCGGCTGGGACACCCGACAGATGTTTTTC. The chain employs TRAV29/DV5 and TRDJ3; D uncertain. This CDR3 spans 18 amino acids. CDR1 and CDR2 (germline): NSMFDY, ISSIKDK. Trimming removed 0 bases from V and 3 bases from J, with 16 bases in between. The full variable domain, with the rest looked up from reference TRAV29/DV5 and TRDJ3, is DQQVKQNSPSLSVQEGRISILNCDYTNSMFDYFLWYKKYPAEGPTFLISISSIKDKNEDGRFTVFLNKSAKHLSLHIVPSQPGDSAVYFCAASVLRNLGWDTRQMFFGTGIKLFVEP.

This clone occurred a few times. The protein in TCRdb stems from a much larger clone and differs at residue 11 from this DNA's translation, likely a read error; here the protein is translated from the DNA. The rearrangement links TRDV2 to TRDJ3, with D possibly TRDD3 on 6 matching bases. Germline CDR1 reads GEAIGNYY; CDR2 reads EKD. This CDR3 is 18 amino acids long. The CDR3 sequence: CACDTLVGGSGDTRQMFF. The DNA for the CDR3 is TGTGCCTGTGACACCTTGGTGGGGGGCTCCGGGGACACCCGACAGATGTTTTTC.

A few counts support this clone. This DNA translates differently at residue 12 from the TCRdb protein, which is that of a much larger clone; a read error is likely, and the protein shown is the DNA's own translation. The V gene is TRDV2, the J gene TRDJ3, with 9 nucleotides matching TRDD3. CDR3 length: 17 residues. Germline assignment: CDR1 GEAIGNYY and CDR2 EKD. CDR3 nucleotide sequence: TGTGCCTGTGACACCTGGGGGATAAACGGGGACATCCGACAGATGTTTTTC. Protein: CACDTWGINGDIRQMFF.

Note on this clone: The protein in TCRdb stems from a much larger clone and differs at residue 11 from this DNA's translation, likely a read error; here the protein is translated from the DNA. The CDR3 here is CACDTYWYTDRLIF. The CDR3 nucleotides are TGTGCCTGTGACACCTACTGGTACACCGATAGACTCATCTTT. The chain uses TRDV2 and TRDJ1; possible D gene TRDD3, 5 bases. In germline, CDR1 is GEAIGNYY, CDR2 EKD. This CDR3 is built from 14 residues.

By share, this clone ranks as medium-sized (0.01 to 0.1%). The identical CDR3 is also encoded by other nucleotide sequences in the sample. The J gene is TRDJ2, the V gene TRDV2; 8 bases align to TRDD3. The CDR3 covers 15 residues. The trim removed 0 bases at V and 8 bases at J, leaving 7 bases unmatched. Germline CDR1 is GEAIGNYY and CDR2 is EKD. CDR3 sequence (DNA): TGTGCCTGTGACACCGTCGGGGGATATGGGGCACAACTCTTCTTT. This translates into CACDTVGGYGAQLFF.

By sample share, this clone is medium-sized. Other DNA sequences in this sample translate to the same CDR3. The rearrangement links TRDV2 to TRDJ2; 7 bases match TRDD3. The length of the CDR3 is 15 residues. Trimming removed 0 bases from V and 0 bases from J; junction bases left unmatched: 0. The germline CDR1 and CDR2 sequences are GEAIGNYY and EKD. The DNA of the CDR3 is TGTGCCTGTGACACCTGGGGGACTTTGACAGCACAACTCTTCTTT. It yields the protein CACDTWGTLTAQLFF.

This clone was picked up a small number of times. Just one base apart from a much larger clone, this may be a read error. The chain employs TRDV1 and TRDJ1; 9 nucleotides match TRDD3. This CDR3 spans 24 amino acids. V was clipped by 4 bases and J by 0 bases; unmatched bases: 30. Germline V gives CDR1 TSWWSYY, CDR2 QGS. The CDR3 nucleotides are TGTGCTCTTGGGGGGGCCCCCCTACGGTTAAACTGGGGGAGGCAGCCAAAATACACCGATAAACTCATCTTT. Its protein is CALGGAPLRLNWGRQPKYTDKLIF.

This clone has only a few counts. This clone may be a read error of a much larger clone one base away. Different DNA sequences within this sample yield the same CDR3. The chain has TRDV2 and TRDJ3; D not resolved. CDR3 size: 19 residues. Germline lookup yields CDR1 GEAIGNYY and CDR2 EKD. CDR3 residues: CACDTRHTGKVRDTRQMFF. The CDR3, as DNA: TGCGCCTGTGACACGAGGCATACCGGAAAAGTCAGGGACACCCGACAGATGTTTTTC.

Only a few counts were recorded for this clone. TCRdb pairs this DNA with a much larger clone's protein that differs at residue 8, likely a read error; the protein shown was translated from the DNA. This chain links TRDV2 with TRDJ3, with 8 bases lining up with TRDD3. V was pared by 1 base and J by 2 bases, with 6 bases of the junction left unmatched. Germline V gene sequence: CDR1 GEAIGNYY, CDR2 EKD. The CDR3 totals 18 residues. CDR3 coding DNA: TGTGCCTGTGACACTGGGGGATCTAAGACCTGGGACACCCGACAGATGTTTTTC. Translation gives CACDTGGSKTWDTRQMFF.

This clone was found many times. A far larger clone is one nucleotide away, so this likely arose from a read error. The chain employs TRDV2 and TRDJ1; 9 bases fit TRDD3. Germline loops: CDR1 GEAIGNYY, CDR2 EKD. The V and J ends lost 2 bases and 3 bases, in that order; junction bases with no gene match: 3. The CDR3 extends over 14 amino acids. The CDR3 DNA sequence: TGTGCCTGTGACATACTGGGGGACGCCGATAAACTCATCTTT. Its translation is CACDILGDADKLIF.

Regarding this clone: The protein that TCRdb holds for this DNA derives from a much larger clone and differs from the translated DNA at residue 12, which likely indicates a read error; the protein shown here is translated from the DNA. This chain joins TRDV2 and TRDJ3; 13 bases are a match to TRDD3. The CDR3 runs 19 residues. Germline values: CDR1 GEAIGNYY, CDR2 EKD. DNA of the CDR3: TGTGCCTGTGACATACTGGGGGATACGAGCTCCTGTGACACCCGACAGATGTTTTTC. Encoded protein: CACDILGDTSSCDTRQMFF.

The chain is built from TRDV2 and TRDJ3; 9 bases match TRDD3. CDR3 length equals 20 residues. Germline loops: CDR1 GEAIGNYY, CDR2 EKD. The ends lost 2 bases at V and 0 bases at J; junction bases unmatched: 10. The CDR3 loop reads CACDILGDGLSSWDTRQMFF. The DNA for the CDR3 is TGTGCCTGTGACATACTGGGGGACGGCCTTAGCTCCTGGGACACCCGACAGATGTTTTTC.

This clone was observed a few times. Translating this DNA gives a protein that differs at residue 11 from the TCRdb one, which belongs to a much larger clone; a read error is likely, and the protein shown is this translation. The V call is TRDV2, the J call TRDJ1; 8 bases align to TRDD3. Germline V lookup: CDR1 GEAIGNYY, CDR2 EKD. The CDR3 length is 14 residues. The CDR3 region has the DNA TGTGCCTGTGACATCGGGATACGCGCCGATAGACTCATCTTT. Protein: CACDIGIRADRLIF.

Comments on this clone: A far larger clone is a single base away, which makes a read error likely. The sample carries other DNA sequences with the same CDR3. This chain uses TRDV2 with TRDJ3, with 8 bases fitting TRDD3. From germline, CDR1 is GEAIGNYY and CDR2 EKD. The CDR3 contains 20 residues. CDR3 DNA: TGTGCCTGCGACACCGGAGGACTGGGGGCTAGCTCCTGGGACACCCGACAGATGTTTTTC. Translation gives CACDTGGLGASSWDTRQMFF.

This clone showed up just a few times. TCRdb has a much larger clone's protein, which differs at residue 12 from the translation of this DNA, likely because of a read error; what is shown is the protein translated from the DNA. The chain links TRDV2 to TRDJ1; 7 bases are a match to TRDD3. Germline V gene sequence: CDR1 GEAIGNYY, CDR2 EKD. This CDR3 region has 15 residues. The CDR3 loop is CACDRGDSLTDNLIF. The CDR3 region has the DNA TGTGCCTGTGACAGGGGGGATTCCCTCACCGATAACCTCATCTTT.

This clone has a handful of counts. Since a far larger clone is one base different, this is likely a read error. This chain uses TRDV2 with TRDJ3; 13 bases line up with TRDD3. CDR1 and CDR2 (germline): GEAIGNYY, EKD. The CDR3 covers 21 residues. The CDR3 reads CACDTFPTGGYDSWDNRQMFF. The CDR3 nucleotides are TGTGCCTGTGACACATTCCCAACTGGGGGATACGACTCCTGGGACAACCGACAGATGTTTTTC.